The 5 T cell receptor beta chains reported below all come from one sample, sequenced in a study of a mutant IDH1 vaccine in newly diagnosed glioma. Produced via immunoSEQ multiplex PCR; TCRdb's table is partial and in-frame only. The sample comprises some 55,000 clones, 85% to 90% of which are singletons, and roughly 4.8% rests with the top ten. No antigen is known for these receptors. Time point reported: week 5, during vaccination. A 20-mer mutant IDH1 peptide at 300 ug was injected subcutaneously with topical imiquimod. The input for sequencing was PBMCs, taken from a glioma patient whose treatment included an IDH1 peptide vaccine. These receptors originate from a middle-aged woman with glioma.

The gene calls are TRBV29-1 and TRBJ2-7; 7 nucleotides line up with TRBD1. The CDR3 is 12 amino acids. J was trimmed by 5 bases and V by 4 bases; bases with no gene match: 5. Germline V gene sequence: CDR1 SQVTM, CDR2 ANQGSEA. CDR3 bases: TGCAGCGTTGCGAGGGGGCGGGACGAGCAGTACTTC. Translated, it gives CSVARGRDEQYF.

For the CDR3, the DNA is TGTGCCAGCTCACCACGAACTCAGGATCAGCCCCAGCATTTT. Amino acid sequence: CASSPRTQDQPQHF. The J gene is TRBJ1-5, the V gene TRBV18; the D is unclear. Trimming took off 1 base at V and 5 bases at J, with 9 bases between the two ends. This CDR3 comprises 14 residues. Germline V lookup: CDR1 KGHSH, CDR2 LQKENI.

This rearrangement joins TRBV10-2 to TRBJ1-1, with D possibly matching TRBD1 (5 bases). Trimming pared 7 bases from V and 6 bases from J, leaving 15 bases between. The germline V gene has CDR1 WSHSY and CDR2 SAAADI. The CDR3 runs to 13 residues. CDR3 loop: CASTVGWGAEAFF. CDR3 coding DNA: TGCGCCAGCACGGTCGGGTGGGGCGCTGAAGCTTTCTTT.

The V and J genes are TRBV5-1 and TRBJ2-1; 10 bases are shared with TRBD2. V lost 4 bases and J lost 4; bases outside the gene matches: 5. Germline V lookup: CDR1 SGHRS, CDR2 YFSETQ. This CDR3 is built from 15 residues. The CDR3 sequence: CASSILAGTYNEQFF. CDR3 nucleotides: TGCGCCAGCAGCATACTAGCGGGGACTTACAATGAGCAGTTCTTC.

The rearrangement links TRBV29-1 to TRBJ2-3; the D is unclear. Trimming took 5 bases from V and 0 from J, leaving 6 bases between them. The CDR3 totals 12 residues. The V gene's germline CDR1 is SQVTM and CDR2 ANQGSEA. CDR3 nucleotide sequence: TGCAGCGTTCGTCCAAGCACAGATACGCAGTATTTT. As protein: CSVRPSTDTQYF.